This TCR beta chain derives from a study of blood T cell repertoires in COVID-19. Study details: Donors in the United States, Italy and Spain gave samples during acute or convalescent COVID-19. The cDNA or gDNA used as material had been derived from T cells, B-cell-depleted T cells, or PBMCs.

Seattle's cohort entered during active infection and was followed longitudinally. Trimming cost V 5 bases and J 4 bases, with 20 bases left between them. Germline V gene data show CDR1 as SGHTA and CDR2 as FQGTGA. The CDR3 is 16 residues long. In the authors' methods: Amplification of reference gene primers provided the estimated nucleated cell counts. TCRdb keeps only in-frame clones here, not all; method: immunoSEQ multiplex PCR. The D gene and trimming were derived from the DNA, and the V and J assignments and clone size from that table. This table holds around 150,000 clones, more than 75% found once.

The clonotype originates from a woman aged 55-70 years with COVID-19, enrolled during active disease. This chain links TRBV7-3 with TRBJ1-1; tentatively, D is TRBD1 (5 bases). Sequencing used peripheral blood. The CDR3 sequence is CASSTNPAGFGTEAFF. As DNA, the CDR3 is TGTGCCAGCAGCACCAACCCGGCAGGGTTTGGCACTGAAGCTTTCTTT.